One and the same sample provided the 31 T cell receptor beta chains below, sequenced in a study of T cell responses to AZD1222 COVID-19 vaccine listed by TCRdb under 2021. Interpreted using the paper, the time point label stands for: baseline before first vaccination. The library was generated by the immunoSEQ multiplex PCR assay. The source is immuneACCESS, and TCRdb retained only in-frame sequences with V and J called. Part of the clones is not carried over; for the studies checked, unresolved V genes explain less than half of this, and the remainder is unexplained. This sample comprises roughly 180,000 clones, 90% of them detected only once. The ten largest make up about 2.6% of the sample. The sample was peripheral blood, taken on day 0 of AZD1222 vaccination. The receptor set was obtained from an adult in good health.

This clone occurred once. The V call is TRBV15, the J call TRBJ1-6; no firm D call. Trimming removed 8 bases from V and 1 base from J, with 9 bases in between. The CDR3 has 14 amino acids. The germline CDR1 and CDR2 sequences are LNHNV and YYDKDF (reference sequence). CDR3 nucleotide sequence: TGTGCCACCGGACTGGTGTCCTATAATTCACCCCTCCACTTT. This sequence encodes CATGLVSYNSPLHF.

V is TRBV7-2 and J is TRBJ1-3, with D unclear. With 0 bases removed from V and 1 base from J, the gap between germline ends came to 7 bases. The CDR3 has 15 residues. Germline values: CDR1 SGHTA, CDR2 FQGNSA. CDR3 residues: CASSLALGSGNTIYF. Written as DNA, the CDR3 is TGTGCCAGCAGCTTAGCGCTGGGTTCTGGAAACACCATATATTTT.

The V call is TRBV6-5, the J call TRBJ1-3; 12 nucleotides agree with TRBD1. The trim removed 4 bases at V and 2 bases at J, leaving 3 bases unmatched. This CDR3 has 16 amino acids. Germline V gene data show CDR1 as MNHEY and CDR2 as SVGAGI. CDR3 in amino acids: CASSFRDRGPGNTIYF. The CDR3 DNA sequence: TGTGCCAGCAGTTTCCGGGACAGGGGGCCTGGAAACACCATATATTTT.

The chain uses TRBV7-2 and TRBJ2-7; 7 bases match TRBD2. The trim removed 1 base at V and 3 bases at J, leaving 6 bases unmatched. The CDR3 sequence is 15 residues long. CDR1 and CDR2 from the germline V gene are SGHTA and FQGNSA. The CDR3 DNA sequence: TGTGCCAGCAGCTTAGAACGCGGGGGAAACTACGAGCAGTACTTC. It encodes CASSLERGGNYEQYF.

The chain links TRBV5-6 to TRBJ2-3; 11 bases map to TRBD2. Germline CDR1 reads SGHDT; CDR2 reads YYEEEE. The CDR3 length is 17 residues. Trimming removed 0 bases from V and 4 bases from J; junction bases left unmatched: 7. The CDR3, as DNA: TGTGCCAGCAGCTTGGTGGGTAGCGGGGGGGCACCAGATACGCAGTATTTT. It translates to CASSLVGSGGAPDTQYF.

The CDR3 region is CASSPRQGSGWNTIYF. In DNA form, the CDR3 reads TGTGCCAGCAGCCCCCGACAGGGGTCCGGTTGGAACACCATATATTTT. The chain joins TRBV7-6 to TRBJ1-3; 8 nucleotides agree with TRBD1. Germline trimming cut 5 bases from V and 7 bases from J; bases unmatched to any gene: 13. CDR1 SGHVS and CDR2 FNYEAQ come from the germline V gene. CDR3 length: 16 amino acids.

The V and J genes are TRBV7-8 and TRBJ1-1; D not certain. The germline CDR1 and CDR2 sequences are SGHVS and FQNEAQ. Trimming pared 0 bases from V and 6 bases from J, leaving 20 bases between. The CDR3 contains 17 residues. DNA for the CDR3: TGTGCCAGCAGCTTAGCGCTTACGGCTGGACCACTCCCTGAAGCTTTCTTT. Amino acids: CASSLALTAGPLPEAFF.

CDR3 residues: CASRDRLKSSTDTQYF. CDR3 nucleotides: TGTGCCAGCCGGGACAGATTAAAATCTAGCACAGATACGCAGTATTTT. The chain couples TRBV27 to TRBJ2-3; 7 positions agree with TRBD1. Unmatched junction bases numbered 11, after V lost 8 bases and J lost 0 bases. Germline CDR1 MNHEY, CDR2 SMNVEV (reference sequence). The CDR3 extends over 16 amino acids.

This chain's CDR3 is CASSPGTGGQPQHF. The CDR3 coding sequence is TGTGCCAGCTCACCAGGGACAGGGGGTCAGCCCCAGCATTTT. This chain links TRBV18 with TRBJ1-5, with 11 bases fitting TRBD1. This CDR3 has 14 amino acids. Germline V CDR1 and CDR2: KGHSH, LQKENI. V shed 2 bases, J shed 6 bases, and the junction held 0 bases outside the gene matches.

The chain is built from TRBV10-3 and TRBJ2-7, with D possibly TRBD1 on 5 matching bases. V lost 2 bases, J lost 3 bases, and 5 bases lay in between. The CDR3 has 12 amino acids. Germline V gene lookup returns CDR1 ENHRY and CDR2 SYGVKD. This CDR3 is CAISEDSYEQYF. DNA of the CDR3: TGTGCCATCAGTGAGGACAGCTACGAGCAGTACTTC.

V and J are TRBV18 and TRBJ1-1; D unclear. This CDR3 has 15 residues. Germline loops: CDR1 KGHSH, CDR2 LQKENI. V lost 2 bases and J lost 7, with 17 bases in between. CDR3 in amino acids: CASSPVLAGEGEAFF. CDR3 DNA sequence: TGTGCCAGCTCACCAGTTCTGGCGGGTGAGGGTGAAGCTTTCTTT.

J is TRBJ2-7 and V is TRBV19, with a tentative D call TRBD2 (5 bases). Germline loops: CDR1 LNHDA, CDR2 SQIVND (reference sequence). V was clipped by 5 bases and J by 7 bases, with 9 bases between them. The length of the CDR3 is 11 residues. CDR3 residues: CASSPGGEQYF. The CDR3 DNA reads TGTGCCAGTAGTCCCGGAGGAGAGCAGTACTTC.

The table lists this clone with a few counts. This rearrangement joins TRBV2 to TRBJ1-6; no firm D call. The CDR3 is 11 amino acids. Germline V CDR1 and CDR2: SNHLY, FYNNEI. Trimming shortened V by 3 bases and J by 16 bases, and 10 bases separated the two germline ends. The CDR3 region has the DNA TGTGCCAGCAGTGATGGCAGCCTACTCCACTTT. Translation: CASSDGSLLHF.

CDR3 protein: CASSLVGGETQYF. CDR3 bases: TGCGCCAGCAGCTTGGTCGGCGGGGAGACCCAGTACTTC. The chain recombines TRBV5-1 with TRBJ2-5, with D maybe TRBD2 (5 bases). The CDR3 is 13 amino acids. In germline, CDR1 is SGHRS, CDR2 YFSETQ. With 0 bases removed from V and 5 bases from J, the gap between germline ends came to 8 bases. Drawing the rest from reference TRBV5-1 and TRBJ2-5, the complete variable domain is KAGVTQTPRYLIKTRGQQVTLSCSPISGHRSVSWYQQTPGQGLQFLFEYFSETQRNKGNFPGRFSGRQFSNSRSEMNVSTLELGDSALYLCASSLVGGETQYFGPGTRLLVL.

This chain uses TRBV4-1 with TRBJ1-1; D perhaps matches TRBD1 (6 bases). Germline assignment: CDR1 MGHRA and CDR2 YSYEKL. This CDR3 is 16 amino acids long. V was shortened by 4 bases and J by 3 bases, with 18 bases between the two germline ends. The CDR3 region has the DNA TGCGCCAGCAGCCGCTCGGGGGGCGGTTTTGACACTGAAGCTTTCTTT. Its protein product is CASSRSGGGFDTEAFF.

CDR3 in amino acids: CASSIAPVQGGMATDTQYF. CDR3 nucleotides: TGTGCCAGTAGTATAGCCCCAGTTCAAGGAGGGATGGCCACAGATACGCAGTATTTT. The rearrangement uses TRBV19 and TRBJ2-3; TRBD2 might be the D (6 bases). The CDR3 extends over 19 amino acids. The germline V and J ends were trimmed by 1 base and 2 bases, with 22 bases remaining between them. Germline V gene sequence: CDR1 LNHDA, CDR2 SQIVND (reference sequence).

V gene TRBV7-3 combines with J gene TRBJ2-2; 14 nucleotides align to TRBD2. The junction had 6 bases not matched to a gene; V was cut back by 5 bases and J by 4 bases. This CDR3 spans 17 amino acids. Per germline, CDR1 SGHTA and CDR2 FQGTGA. CDR3: CASSPPGLAGGTGELFF. The CDR3 nucleotides read TGTGCCAGCAGCCCCCCCGGACTAGCGGGGGGCACCGGGGAGCTGTTTTTT.

The rearrangement joins TRBV27 to TRBJ2-3; D call uncertain. Germline loops: CDR1 MNHEY, CDR2 SMNVEV (reference sequence). The length of the CDR3 is 13 residues. Trimming removed 8 bases at V and 2 bases at J, with 11 bases between. The CDR3 DNA follows: TGTGCCAGCCGACGCCCTTCCACAGATACGCAGTATTTT. This encodes CASRRPSTDTQYF.

The CDR3 spells CASSQERARGYNEQYF. The CDR3 region has the DNA TGTGCCAGCAGCCAAGAGCGGGCCAGGGGGTACAACGAGCAGTACTTC. The chain employs TRBV3-1 (or the pseudogene TRBV3-2) and TRBJ2-7; 7 nucleotides line up with TRBD1. The germline V gene has CDR1 LGHDT and CDR2 YNNKEL (reference sequence). The CDR3 has 16 residues. The ends lost 0 bases at V and 5 bases at J; junction bases unmatched: 10.

The chain links TRBV5-1 to TRBJ2-5; 8 positions match TRBD1. This CDR3 is built from 16 residues. The J segment lost 2 bases and the V segment lost 2 bases, leaving 8 bases of the junction unmatched. Germline assignment: CDR1 SGHRS and CDR2 YFSETQ. CDR3 amino acids: CASSLIGRGLQETQYF. CDR3 sequence (DNA): TGCGCCAGCAGCTTAATCGGCAGGGGGCTTCAAGAGACCCAGTACTTC.

This clone was counted a single time. J is TRBJ1-5 and V is TRBV19, with a tentative D call TRBD1 (5 bases). The CDR3 consists of 15 residues. Germline assignment: CDR1 LNHDA and CDR2 SQIVND (reference sequence). Between the trimmed V and J ends, which lost 8 bases and 4 bases, there was a span of 18 bases. CDR3 DNA sequence: TGTGCCAGTGGGGGGGGTTCCCTAACGAATCAGCCCCAGCATTTT. Protein: CASGGGSLTNQPQHF.

The chain uses TRBV4-1 and TRBJ1-6; 7 bases line up with TRBD1. J was trimmed by 10 bases and V by 3 bases; bases with no gene match: 15. The CDR3 has 17 amino acids. CDR1 and CDR2 from the germline V gene are MGHRA and YSYEKL. The CDR3 nucleotides read TGCGCCAGCAGCCAGACGACCCAAGGGGGCCTGAGCTCACCCCTCCACTTT. Translating gives CASSQTTQGGLSSPLHF.

As DNA, the CDR3 is TGTGCCAGCTCGCGGACACAGGGTAGTGCTTCACCCCTCCACTTT. Protein: CASSRTQGSASPLHF. The rearrangement links TRBV18 to TRBJ1-6, with D perhaps matching TRBD1 (6 bases). Per germline, CDR1 KGHSH and CDR2 LQKENI. V was pared by 6 bases and J by 9 bases, with 18 bases between. CDR3 size: 15 residues.

This chain joins TRBV6-2 or TRBV6-3 and TRBJ2-5; weak D call: TRBD1 (5 bases). Germline lookup yields CDR1 MNHEY and CDR2 SVGEGT. Trimming left V 6 bases short and J 5 bases short, with 10 bases between. The CDR3 loop spans 12 amino acids. Written as DNA, the CDR3 is TGTGCCAGCAGCCTCAGGGTTGAGACCCAGTACTTC. Its translation: CASSLRVETQYF.

The chain employs TRBV6-6 and TRBJ1-2; tentatively, D is TRBD1 (5 bases). Germline V gives CDR1 MNHNY, CDR2 SVGAGI (reference sequence). With 2 bases removed from V and 7 bases from J, the gap between germline ends came to 14 bases. This CDR3 is 14 amino acids long. This chain's CDR3 is CASSYRDGGRGYTF. In nucleotides, the CDR3 is TGTGCCAGCAGTTACCGGGACGGAGGCCGTGGCTACACCTTC.

The chain employs TRBV28 and TRBJ2-5, with 7 bases fitting TRBD1. V lost 6 bases to trimming and J lost 7 bases; unmatched junction nucleotides: 11. Germline V gene sequence: CDR1 MDHEN, CDR2 SYDVKM. The CDR3 spans 14 residues. The CDR3 DNA reads as TGTGCCAGCAGAACGGGGACAGATCGGGGGACCCAGTACTTC. This encodes CASRTGTDRGTQYF.

This chain joins TRBV5-4 and TRBJ2-6; D unresolved. V dropped 0 bases and J dropped 0 bases, with 7 bases sitting between them. Germline lookup yields CDR1 SGHNT and CDR2 YYREEE (reference sequence). The CDR3 loop spans 16 amino acids. The CDR3, as DNA: TGTGCCAGCAGCTTGGCCTGGGGCTCTGGGGCCAACGTCCTGACTTTC. It specifies CASSLAWGSGANVLTF. Full variable domain (missing parts from reference TRBV5-4 and TRBJ2-6): ETGVTQSPTHLIKTRGQQVTLRCSSQSGHNTVSWYQQALGQGPQFIFQYYREEENGRGNFPPRFSGLQFPNYSSELNVNALELDDSALYLCASSLAWGSGANVLTFGAGSRLTVL.

The J gene is TRBJ1-6, the V gene TRBV19; 9 bases align to TRBD1. CDR3 length: 14 residues. CDR1 is LNHDA and CDR2 is SQIVND in the germline V gene (reference sequence). After removal of 4 bases from V and 8 bases from J, the junction contained 3 bases not matched to a gene. The CDR3 here is CASSTGQGYSPLHF. The CDR3 DNA reads TGTGCCAGTAGTACGGGACAGGGATATTCACCCCTCCACTTT.

The chain has TRBV5-4 and TRBJ2-3, with TRBD2 matching over 8 bases. The germline gives CDR1 SGHNT, CDR2 YYREEE (reference sequence). Trimming cost V 4 bases and J 3 bases; bases outside gene matches: 7. The CDR3 loop spans 15 amino acids. CDR3 sequence: CASSPGGPGTDTQYF. In nucleotides, the CDR3 is TGTGCCAGCAGCCCGGGGGGGCCGGGGACAGATACGCAGTATTTT.

The chain couples TRBV19 to TRBJ1-1; 9 positions match TRBD1. Germline V CDR1 and CDR2: LNHDA, SQIVND (reference sequence). Unmatched junction bases numbered 9, after V lost 5 bases and J lost 2 bases. The CDR3 totals 16 residues. The CDR3 DNA sequence: TGTGCCAGTAGTTTAACAGGGGGCGTTTCTAACACTGAAGCTTTCTTT. As protein: CASSLTGGVSNTEAFF.

The chain carries TRBV7-8 and TRBJ2-1, with D unclear. Trimming took off 1 base at V and 2 bases at J, with 12 bases between the two ends. The germline V gene has CDR1 SGHVS and CDR2 FQNEAQ. CDR3 length equals 16 residues. This CDR3 reads CASSLVGDGTYNEQFF. The CDR3 DNA reads as TGTGCCAGCAGCTTAGTCGGAGACGGAACCTACAATGAGCAGTTCTTC. The whole variable domain, remainder taken from reference TRBV7-8 and TRBJ2-1, is GAGVSQSPRYKVAKRGQDVALRCDPISGHVSLFWYQQALGQGPEFLTYFQNEAQLDKSGLPSDRFFAERPEGSVSTLKIQRTQQEDSAVYLCASSLVGDGTYNEQFFGPGTRLTVL.